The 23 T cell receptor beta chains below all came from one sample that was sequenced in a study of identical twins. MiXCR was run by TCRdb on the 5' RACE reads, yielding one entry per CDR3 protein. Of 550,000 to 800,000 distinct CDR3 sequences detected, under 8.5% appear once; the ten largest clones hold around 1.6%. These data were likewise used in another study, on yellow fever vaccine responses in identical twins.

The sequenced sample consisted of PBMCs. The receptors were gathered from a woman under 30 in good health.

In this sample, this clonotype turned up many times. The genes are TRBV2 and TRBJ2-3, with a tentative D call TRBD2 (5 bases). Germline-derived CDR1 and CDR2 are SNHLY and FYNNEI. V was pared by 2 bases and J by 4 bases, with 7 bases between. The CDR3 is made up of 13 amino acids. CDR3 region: CASSERRADTQYF. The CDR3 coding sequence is TGTGCCAGCAGTGAACGGCGGGCAGATACGCAGTATTTT.

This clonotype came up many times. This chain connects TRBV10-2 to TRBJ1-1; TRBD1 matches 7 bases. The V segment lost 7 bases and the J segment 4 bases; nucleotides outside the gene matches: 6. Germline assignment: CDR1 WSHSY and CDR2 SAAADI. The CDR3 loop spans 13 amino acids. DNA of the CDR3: TGCGCCAGCACCCCAGACAGGGCCACTGAAGCTTTCTTT. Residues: CASTPDRATEAFF.

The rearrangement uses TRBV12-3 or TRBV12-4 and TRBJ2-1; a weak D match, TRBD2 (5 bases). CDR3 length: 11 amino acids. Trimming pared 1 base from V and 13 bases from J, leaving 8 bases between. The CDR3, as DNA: TGTGCCAGCAGTTTAGGGCTAGCACAGTTCTTC. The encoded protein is CASSLGLAQFF.

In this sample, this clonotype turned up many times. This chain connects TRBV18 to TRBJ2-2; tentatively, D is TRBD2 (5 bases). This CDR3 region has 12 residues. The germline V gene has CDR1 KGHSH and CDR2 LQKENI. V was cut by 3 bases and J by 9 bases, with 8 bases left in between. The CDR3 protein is CASSPGSRELFF. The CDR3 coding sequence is TGTGCCAGCTCACCGGGGAGCCGGGAGCTGTTTTTT.

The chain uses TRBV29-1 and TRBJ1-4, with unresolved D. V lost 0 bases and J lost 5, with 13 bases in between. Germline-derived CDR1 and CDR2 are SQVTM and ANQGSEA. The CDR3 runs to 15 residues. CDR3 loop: CSVEDRTHVNEKLFF. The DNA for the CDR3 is TGCAGCGTTGAAGATCGTACACACGTAAATGAAAAACTGTTTTTT. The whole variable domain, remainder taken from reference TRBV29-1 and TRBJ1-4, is SAVISQKPSRDICQRGTSLTIQCQVDSQVTMMFWYRQQPGQSLTLIATANQGSEATYESGFVIDKFPISRPNLTFSTLTVSNMSPEDSSIYLCSVEDRTHVNEKLFFGSGTQLSVL.

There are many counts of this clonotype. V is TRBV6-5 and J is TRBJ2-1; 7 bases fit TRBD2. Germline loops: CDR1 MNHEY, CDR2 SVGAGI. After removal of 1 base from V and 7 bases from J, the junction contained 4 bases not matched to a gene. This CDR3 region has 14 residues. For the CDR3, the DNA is TGTGCCAGCAGTTACTTCCAGGGAGGGAATGAGCAGTTCTTC. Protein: CASSYFQGGNEQFF.

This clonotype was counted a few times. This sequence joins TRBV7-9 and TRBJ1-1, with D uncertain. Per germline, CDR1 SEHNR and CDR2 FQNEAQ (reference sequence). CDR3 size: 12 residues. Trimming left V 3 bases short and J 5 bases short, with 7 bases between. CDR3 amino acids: CASSLPRTEAFF. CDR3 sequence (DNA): TGTGCCAGCAGCTTGCCCCGGACTGAAGCTTTCTTT.

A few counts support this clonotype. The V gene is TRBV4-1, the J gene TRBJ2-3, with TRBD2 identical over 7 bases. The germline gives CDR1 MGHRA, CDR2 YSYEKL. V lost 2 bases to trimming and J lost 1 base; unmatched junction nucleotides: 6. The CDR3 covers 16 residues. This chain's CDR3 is CASSQPTSDRTDTQYF. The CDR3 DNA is TGCGCCAGCAGCCAACCTACTAGCGACCGCACAGATACGCAGTATTTT.

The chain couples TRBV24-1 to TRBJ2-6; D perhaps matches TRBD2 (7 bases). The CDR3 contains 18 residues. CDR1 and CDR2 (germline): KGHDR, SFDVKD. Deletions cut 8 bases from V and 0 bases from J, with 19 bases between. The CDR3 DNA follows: TGTGCCACCACCGTCGGGGGGCAGGGCTTCTCTGGGGCCAACGTCCTGACTTTC. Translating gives CATTVGGQGFSGANVLTF.

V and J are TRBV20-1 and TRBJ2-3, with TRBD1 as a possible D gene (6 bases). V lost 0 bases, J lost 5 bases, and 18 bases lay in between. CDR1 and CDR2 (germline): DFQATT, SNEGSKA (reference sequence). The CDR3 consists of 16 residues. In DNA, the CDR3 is TGCAGTGCTAGAGATCAACAGGGTCAGGTTAAAGATACGCAGTATTTT. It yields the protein CSARDQQGQVKDTQYF.

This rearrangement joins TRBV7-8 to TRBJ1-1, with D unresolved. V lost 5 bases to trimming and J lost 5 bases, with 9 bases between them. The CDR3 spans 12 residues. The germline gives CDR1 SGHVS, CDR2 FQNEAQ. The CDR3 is CASSPQSTEAFF. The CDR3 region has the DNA TGTGCCAGCAGCCCCCAAAGTACTGAAGCTTTCTTT. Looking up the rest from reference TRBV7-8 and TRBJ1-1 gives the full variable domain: GAGVSQSPRYKVAKRGQDVALRCDPISGHVSLFWYQQALGQGPEFLTYFQNEAQLDKSGLPSDRFFAERPEGSVSTLKIQRTQQEDSAVYLCASSPQSTEAFFGQGTRLTVV.

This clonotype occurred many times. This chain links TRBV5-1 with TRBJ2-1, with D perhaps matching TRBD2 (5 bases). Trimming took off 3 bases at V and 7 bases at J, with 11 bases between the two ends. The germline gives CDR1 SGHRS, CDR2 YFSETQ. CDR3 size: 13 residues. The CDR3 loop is CASSYRGTNEQFF. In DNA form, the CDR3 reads TGCGCCAGCAGCTACCGGGGTACTAATGAGCAGTTCTTC.

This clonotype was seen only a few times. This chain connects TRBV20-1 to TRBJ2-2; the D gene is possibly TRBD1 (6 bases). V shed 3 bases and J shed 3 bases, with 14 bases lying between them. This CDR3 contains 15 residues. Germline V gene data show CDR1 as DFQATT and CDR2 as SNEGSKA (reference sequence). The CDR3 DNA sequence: TGCAGTGCTAGTGCAGGGGAGTCGGACACCGGGGAGCTGTTTTTT. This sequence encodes CSASAGESDTGELFF.

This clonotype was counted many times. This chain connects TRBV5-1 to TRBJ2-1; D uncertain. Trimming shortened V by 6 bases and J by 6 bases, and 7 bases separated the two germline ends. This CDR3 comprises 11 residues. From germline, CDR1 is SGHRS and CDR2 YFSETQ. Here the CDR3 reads CASTNGNEQFF. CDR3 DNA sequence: TGCGCCAGCACGAACGGCAATGAGCAGTTCTTC.

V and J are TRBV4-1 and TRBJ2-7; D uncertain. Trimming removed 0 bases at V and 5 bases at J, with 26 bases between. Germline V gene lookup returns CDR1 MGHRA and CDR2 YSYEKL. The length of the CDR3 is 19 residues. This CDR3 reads CASSQEQWKQSFLPHEQYV. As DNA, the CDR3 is TGCGCCAGCAGCCAAGAGCAATGGAAACAGAGCTTCCTGCCCCACGAGCAGTACGTC.

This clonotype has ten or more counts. The CDR3 nucleotides read TGTGCCAGCAGTCAAGGACAGGGGGCTTTCAATGAGCAGTTCTTC. Encoded protein: CASSQGQGAFNEQFF. The rearrangement joins TRBV7-7 to TRBJ2-1; TRBD1 matches 11 bases. V dropped 6 bases and J dropped 6; count of bases not matched to a gene: 7. CDR3 length: 15 amino acids. From germline, CDR1 is SSHAT and CDR2 FNYEAQ (reference sequence).

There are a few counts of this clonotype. CDR3 in DNA: TGCGCCAGCAGCTCTTATCTAGTTTCAGATACGCAGTATTTT. The encoded protein is CASSSYLVSDTQYF. This chain links TRBV5-1 with TRBJ2-3; no reliable D call. The CDR3 sequence is 14 residues long. Trimming shortened V by 3 bases and J by 4 bases, and 12 bases separated the two germline ends. Per germline, CDR1 SGHRS and CDR2 YFSETQ.

The CDR3 sequence is CSARARTSGRDEQYF. The DNA for the CDR3 is TGCAGTGCTAGAGCCCGGACTAGCGGGAGAGACGAGCAGTACTTC. This chain connects TRBV20-1 to TRBJ2-7; 13 bases line up with TRBD2. CDR3 length: 15 residues. Germline values: CDR1 DFQATT, CDR2 SNEGSKA (reference sequence). The V and J ends lost 1 base and 5 bases, in that order; junction bases with no gene match: 5.

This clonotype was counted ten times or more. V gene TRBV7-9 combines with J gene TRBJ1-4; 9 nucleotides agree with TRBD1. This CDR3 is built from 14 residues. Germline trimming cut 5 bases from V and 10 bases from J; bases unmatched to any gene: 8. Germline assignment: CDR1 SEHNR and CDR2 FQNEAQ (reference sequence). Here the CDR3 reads CASSTGTGPSKLFF. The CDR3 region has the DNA TGTGCCAGCAGCACCGGGACAGGGCCTTCAAAACTGTTTTTT.

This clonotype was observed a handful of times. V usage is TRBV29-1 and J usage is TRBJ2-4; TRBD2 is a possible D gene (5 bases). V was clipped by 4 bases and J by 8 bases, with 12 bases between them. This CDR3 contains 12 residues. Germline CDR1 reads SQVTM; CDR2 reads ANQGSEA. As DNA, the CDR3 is TGCAGCGTTGTGAGGGTCGGAGACATTCAGTACTTC. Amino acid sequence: CSVVRVGDIQYF.

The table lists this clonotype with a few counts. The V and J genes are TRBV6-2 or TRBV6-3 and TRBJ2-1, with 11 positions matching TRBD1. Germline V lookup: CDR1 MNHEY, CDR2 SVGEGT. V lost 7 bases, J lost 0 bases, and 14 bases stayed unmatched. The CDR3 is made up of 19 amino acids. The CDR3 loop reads CASTTRTGGLFSSYNEQFF. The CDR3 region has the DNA TGTGCCAGCACCACCCGGACAGGGGGCCTCTTTAGCTCCTACAATGAGCAGTTCTTC.

The CDR3 reads CSARRGETYEQYV. DNA for the CDR3: TGCAGTGCTAGGCGAGGTGAAACCTACGAGCAGTACGTC. The chain couples TRBV20-1 to TRBJ2-7, with D unresolved. Germline CDR1 DFQATT, CDR2 SNEGSKA (reference sequence). The CDR3 spans 13 residues. V was cut by 3 bases and J by 2 bases, with 11 bases left in between.

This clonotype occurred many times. The CDR3 sequence is CASKISGILYNEQFF. Written as DNA, the CDR3 is TGTGCCAGCAAAATAAGCGGGATCCTCTACAATGAGCAGTTCTTC. The chain joins TRBV2 to TRBJ2-1, with 7 positions matching TRBD2. The trim removed 7 bases at V and 3 bases at J, leaving 9 bases unmatched. This CDR3 region has 15 residues. The germline V gene encodes CDR1 SNHLY and CDR2 FYNNEI.